This T cell receptor beta chain emerged from a study of beta chain features in type 1 diabetes. Study-wide background: The examined sorted cells totaled under 120 million across samples.

As concerns this clone: The antigen is not known.

The CDR3 loop spans 12 amino acids. Germline loops: CDR1 KGHSH, CDR2 LQKENI. The V gene lost 4 bases and the J gene lost 5 bases, with 9 bases spanning the gap. Expressed TCRB transcripts were sequenced because the isolated RNA had all been reverse transcribed beforehand. Clones were read by immunoSEQ multiplex PCR, and TCRdb kept only the in-frame ones, dropping some. Found here are about 280,000 clones, approximately 15% of them singletons; the top ten hold approximately 0.015%. Study-level results: Patients and controls would be equally affected if PCR favored shorter templates. Across patients, naive, central memory and Treg TCRB repertoires exhibited apparently greater similarity than was observed across healthy donors. TCRB CDR3s were moderately but significantly shorter in Type 1 diabetes patients in all four CD4+ subsets.

This receptor was taken from a man younger than 35 with type 1 diabetes. J is TRBJ2-7 and V is TRBV18; D is undetermined. Sequenced: naive CD4+ T cells from blood. The CDR3 here is CASSLTKHEQYF. The DNA of the CDR3 is TGTGCCAGCTCACTAACTAAACACGAGCAGTACTTC.